This T cell receptor (beta chain) was identified in a study of human T cells and chemical hapten exposure. Details on this clonotype: Its antigen is not known.

CDR1 is MDHEN, CDR2 SYDVKM, per germline. This CDR3 has 14 amino acids. V gave up 6 bases and J gave up 4 bases, with 15 bases separating them. Noted time point: patch test 3, about 24 weeks after DPC sensitization. Treatment defined: therapeutic diphenylcyclopropenone sensitization with weekly scalp DPC. TCRdb used MiXCR to reprocess the RACE reads, holding one entry per CDR3 protein. The sample contains some 84,000 distinct CDR3 sequences, less than 14% of which appear only once. General study results and limits: Expanded TCR counts at PT1 were positively correlated with the patch test score. Versus controls, expanded TCRs had significantly more large CDR3 similarity clusters.

This specimen was whole blood, taken in connection with sensitization to the hapten diphenylcyclopropenone (DPC). The receptor was isolated from a woman in her fifties or sixties with alopecia areata. Some clones in this sample may be carry-over from other donors' samples. The chain is built from TRBV28 and TRBJ1-1; D ambiguous. For the CDR3, the DNA is TGTGCCAGCAGCGGACTCCCTGCGGCCACTGAAGCTTTCTTT. As protein: CASSGLPAATEAFF.